Listed below are T cell receptor beta chains from one sample, sequenced in a study of blood T cell repertoires in COVID-19. Only in-frame clones appear in the TCRdb table, and some are missing; sequencing was by immunoSEQ multiplex PCR. The repertoire has about 170,000 clones, around four fifths of them found once; the top ten carry approximately 4.4%. The sequencing sample was made of PBMCs or T cells enriched from blood (not recorded which). These receptors were taken from a woman aged 45-65 years who had recovered from COVID-19. The CDR3 runs from the conserved cysteine through the conserved F or W. Each record gives: V gene, CDR3 protein.

TRBV5-4 CASSRQDRANTGELFF
TRBV5-1 CASSLGDDYGYTF
TRBV14 CASSQDKAGLPYNEQFF
TRBV30 CAWSVSSVTDTQYF
TRBV5-5 CASSSWGESTDTQYF
TRBV7-6 CASGPGQGARYTF
TRBV20-1 CSAAGSGTQYF
TRBV30 CAAHTQPGYGYTF
TRBV3-1/TRBV3-2 CASSLLGRGRNEKLFF
TRBV7-2 CASSLPGLAGTSYNEQFF
TRBV19 CASSIPRTGLKNTEAFF
TRBV28 CASSLGGSGQPQHF
TRBV19 CASSIRGSSGNTIYF
TRBV21-1 CASSKGEQSSGNTIYF
TRBV2 CASSGQGGGNQPQHF
TRBV11-2 CASSSVTGTAINYGYTF
TRBV5-6 CASSPKSGTGPYNEQFF
TRBV4-1 CASSEGGRQNGYTF
TRBV5-1 CASSLGSPGNTIYF
TRBV4-2 CASSQEGQGSGTQYF
TRBV2 CASSEQDVGANTEAFF
TRBV19 CASTKRDSRNQPQHF
TRBV5-4 CASSRNLQGTEAFF
TRBV5-1 CASSLAPAGVQETQYF
TRBV27 CASTIGTSGNNEQFF
TRBV25-1 CASSEFGGTGRDYGYTF
TRBV27 CATRTGELRNSPLHF
TRBV3-1/TRBV3-2 CASSQGHRNQPQHF
TRBV18 CASSERQRLGQPQHF
TRBV5-5 CASSLDRGNQPQHF
TRBV7-2 CASSLAGTGIETQYF
TRBV15 CATTHDRSNEKLFF
TRBV6-1 CASSEALRRTHNSYNEQFF
TRBV28 CASRHPAGGQETQYF
TRBV27 CASSLSGRGGTEAFF
TRBV29-1 CSVGHGIYNEQFF
TRBV2 CASSLNGGSYNEQFF
TRBV6-5 CASRIERGGGDEQFF
TRBV12-3/TRBV12-4 CASSLLGRGRHF
TRBV4-3 CASSTQLNEQFF
TRBV30 CAWSPGQLTTDTQYF
TRBV5-1 CASSLNEGNTEAFF
TRBV19 CASSAHTGGDTEAFF
TRBV6-2/TRBV6-3 CASSSISGMLGELFF
TRBV25-1 CASSKETGPETQYF